One sample yielded the 10 T cell receptor beta chains listed below, sequenced in a study of T cell repertoires in cytomegalovirus infection. These receptors' antigens are unknown. TCRdb reprocessed the reads with MiXCR, giving one entry per CDR3 protein. The table records more than 250,000 distinct CDR3 sequences, 20% to 30% of them present only once. The source material was cultured PBMCs, sampled from culture after CMV antigen stimulation. All receptors derive from a human donor in good health (CMV status not recorded). Some clones in this sample may be carry-over from other donors' samples.

This clonotype was seen once. CDR3 amino acids: CASCGTEQETQYF. In DNA form, the CDR3 reads TGTGCCAGCTGCGGGACAGAGCAAGAGACCCAGTACTTC. This rearrangement joins TRBV12-3 or TRBV12-4 to TRBJ2-5; perhaps TRBD1 as D (7 bases). Trimming pared 8 bases from V and 2 bases from J, leaving 12 bases between. This CDR3 comprises 13 residues.

This clonotype has a handful of counts. The V and J genes are TRBV7-9 and TRBJ1-1, with a tentative D call TRBD1 (5 bases). Per the germline V gene, CDR1 is SEHNR and CDR2 is FQNEAQ (reference sequence). The CDR3 length is 15 residues. V lost 2 bases, J lost 2 bases, and 12 bases lay in between. The CDR3 nucleotides are TGTGCCAGCAGCTTATCTCAGGGATTCAACACTGAAGCTTTCTTT. Its protein product is CASSLSQGFNTEAFF.

This chain links TRBV19 with TRBJ2-1; 7 bases are a match to TRBD2. The CDR3 runs 15 residues. The germline gives CDR1 LNHDA, CDR2 SQIVND (reference sequence). The J segment lost 0 bases and the V segment lost 9 bases, leaving 8 bases of the junction unmatched. The chain's CDR3 is CASSQLADSYNEQFF. CDR3 DNA sequence: TGTGCCAGCTCCCAGCTAGCGGACTCCTACAATGAGCAGTTCTTC.

The gene calls are TRBV6-2 or TRBV6-3 and TRBJ2-3, with TRBD2 identical over 11 bases. The CDR3 spans 15 residues. Germline-derived CDR1 and CDR2 are MNHEY and SVGEGT. Trimming took 6 bases from V and 2 from J; bases not matched to a gene: 4. This CDR3 is CASRLTSGNTDTQYF. Here the CDR3 DNA reads TGTGCCAGCAGATTGACTAGCGGGAACACAGATACGCAGTATTTT.

This clonotype was recorded many times. J is TRBJ2-5 and V is TRBV2; D possibly corresponds to TRBD2 (6 bases). CDR3 length: 14 amino acids. Germline-derived CDR1 and CDR2 are SNHLY and FYNNEI. V was shortened by 6 bases and J by 2 bases, with 13 bases between the two germline ends. The CDR3 here is CASSRDWRQETQYF. The CDR3 nucleotides are TGTGCCAGCAGCAGGGACTGGAGACAAGAGACCCAGTACTTC.

The J gene is TRBJ1-6, the V gene TRBV4-1; the D is unclear. Trimming removed 0 bases from V and 9 bases from J, with 6 bases in between. Germline V gene lookup returns CDR1 MGHRA and CDR2 YSYEKL. This CDR3 spans 13 amino acids. For the CDR3, the DNA is TGCGCCAGCAGCCAAGAACGGATTTCACCCCTCCACTTT. Translated, it gives CASSQERISPLHF.

The genes are TRBV6-1 and TRBJ2-5, with TRBD2 matching over 10 bases. The V segment lost 5 bases and the J segment 5 bases; nucleotides outside the gene matches: 11. The CDR3 sequence is 16 residues long. Germline lookup yields CDR1 MNHNS and CDR2 SASEGT. The CDR3 loop reads CASSYPQREGQETQYF. Here the CDR3 DNA reads TGTGCCAGCAGTTACCCCCAGCGGGAGGGCCAGGAGACCCAGTACTTC.

This clonotype occurred a few times. The chain carries TRBV15 and TRBJ2-3; 9 bases are a match to TRBD2. Unmatched junction bases numbered 9, after V lost 2 bases and J lost 0 bases. CDR1 and CDR2 from the germline V gene are LNHNV and YYDKDF (reference sequence). The CDR3 extends over 18 amino acids. In DNA, the CDR3 is TGTGCCACCAGCAGACATAGCGGGGGATTATATAGCACAGATACGCAGTATTTT. Translation gives CATSRHSGGLYSTDTQYF.

Ten or more counts support this clonotype. DNA for the CDR3: TGTGCCAGCAGCTTACTCAGAACTGAAGCTTTCTTT. It translates to CASSLLRTEAFF. The genes are TRBV7-9 and TRBJ1-1; no reliable D call. Germline lookup yields CDR1 SEHNR and CDR2 FQNEAQ (reference sequence). There are 12 residues in the CDR3. V was clipped by 2 bases and J by 5 bases, with 6 bases between them.

This clonotype was counted many times. The chain joins TRBV7-8 to TRBJ1-1; 7 nucleotides align to TRBD1. CDR1 is SGHVS and CDR2 is FQNEAQ in the germline V gene. The V gene end was trimmed by 4 bases and the J gene end by 11 bases; junction bases not matched to a gene: 13. The CDR3 extends over 14 amino acids. CDR3 residues: CASSSPGQRVWAFF. DNA of the CDR3: TGTGCCAGCAGCTCACCGGGACAGCGTGTGTGGGCTTTCTTT.